A selection of T cell receptor beta chains follows, all from one sample in a study of shared clonotypes between healthy human individuals. Generated by immunoSEQ multiplex PCR, the TCRdb table keeps only in-frame clones and is missing some. This sample has some 2.1 million clones, with 85% to 95% found just once. The source material was naive CD4+ T cells sorted from blood. These receptors all stem from a young man in good health. Both conserved end residues are part of each CDR3. Each record gives: clone size, J gene, V gene, D gene, CDR3 protein, CDR3 DNA. D genes are given only for firm matches. Expanded clones get a size class; other rows say once, few or many, or leave the size out.

abundance: -
j_gene: TRBJ2-3
v_gene: TRBV5-1
d_gene: TRBD2
CDR3aa: CASSLAGTSGGPDTQYF
CDR3nt: TGCGCCAGCAGCTTGGCCGGGACTAGCGGAGGTCCAGATACGCAGTATTTT

abundance: -
j_gene: TRBJ2-2
v_gene: TRBV7-3
d_gene: TRBD1
CDR3aa: CASSSGGVGGGELFF
CDR3nt: TGTGCCAGCAGCTCAGGGGGCGTTGGAGGCGGGGAGCTGTTTTTT

abundance: -
j_gene: TRBJ2-5
v_gene: TRBV11-2
d_gene: TRBD1
CDR3aa: CASARGRRLQETQYF
CDR3nt: TGTGCCAGTGCCAGGGGGCGCCGACTTCAAGAGACCCAGTACTTC

abundance: -
j_gene: TRBJ1-2
v_gene: TRBV2
d_gene: TRBD1
CDR3aa: CASSLANDRKQGAFYGYTF
CDR3nt: TGTGCCAGCAGTCTTGCGAACGATCGGAAACAGGGGGCCTTCTATGGCTACACCTTC

abundance: -
j_gene: TRBJ1-2
v_gene: TRBV25-1
d_gene: -
CDR3aa: CASSWAGGGGTDGYTF
CDR3nt: TGTGCCAGCAGTTGGGCAGGTGGGGGAGGAACGGATGGCTACACCTTC

abundance: -
j_gene: TRBJ2-7
v_gene: TRBV10-3
d_gene: -
CDR3aa: CAISDRPLEQYF
CDR3nt: TGTGCCATCAGTGACCGCCCTTTAGAGCAGTACTTC

abundance: -
j_gene: TRBJ2-3
v_gene: TRBV10-3
d_gene: TRBD1
CDR3aa: CAISGRTGSTDTQYF
CDR3nt: TGTGCCATCAGTGGGAGGACAGGGAGCACAGATACGCAGTATTTT

abundance: -
j_gene: TRBJ2-3
v_gene: TRBV21-1
d_gene: -
CDR3aa: CASSPYRGTRSTDTQYF
CDR3nt: TGTGCCAGCAGCCCCTACAGGGGGACACGTTCCACAGATACGCAGTATTTT

abundance: -
j_gene: TRBJ2-3
v_gene: TRBV5-4
d_gene: -
CDR3aa: CASSSDSTDTQYF
CDR3nt: TGTGCCAGCAGTTCCGACAGCACAGATACGCAGTATTTT

abundance: -
j_gene: TRBJ2-7
v_gene: TRBV5-6
d_gene: TRBD2
CDR3aa: CASSLGTSDEQYF
CDR3nt: TGTGCCAGCAGCTTGGGGACTAGTGATGAGCAGTACTTC

abundance: -
j_gene: TRBJ2-3
v_gene: TRBV2
d_gene: -
CDR3aa: CASSELRLGFTDTQYF
CDR3nt: TGTGCCAGCAGTGAACTCAGACTAGGGTTCACAGATACGCAGTATTTT

abundance: -
j_gene: TRBJ1-5
v_gene: TRBV19
d_gene: -
CDR3aa: CASNLRRDGNQPQHF
CDR3nt: TGTGCCAGTAATCTGAGGAGGGACGGCAATCAGCCCCAGCATTTT

abundance: once
j_gene: TRBJ2-1
v_gene: TRBV19
d_gene: -
CDR3aa: CASSMGGTYNEQFF
CDR3nt: TGTGCCAGTAGTATGGGTGGTACCTACAATGAGCAGTTCTTC

abundance: -
j_gene: TRBJ1-2
v_gene: TRBV28
d_gene: -
CDR3aa: CASSLVRVYYGYTF
CDR3nt: TGTGCCAGCAGTTTAGTCAGGGTATACTATGGCTACACCTTC

abundance: -
j_gene: TRBJ2-5
v_gene: TRBV7-8
d_gene: TRBD1
CDR3aa: CASSSWTGGQETQYF
CDR3nt: TGTGCCAGCAGCTCCTGGACAGGGGGGCAAGAGACCCAGTACTTC

abundance: -
j_gene: TRBJ2-5
v_gene: TRBV7-7
d_gene: -
CDR3aa: CASSLLPYAVEETQYF
CDR3nt: TGTGCTAGCAGCCTCCTTCCCTACGCGGTCGAAGAGACCCAGTACTTC

abundance: -
j_gene: TRBJ1-1
v_gene: TRBV19
d_gene: -
CDR3aa: CASSVSGNMAEAFF
CDR3nt: TGTGCCAGTAGTGTGTCAGGGAATATGGCTGAAGCTTTCTTT

abundance: -
j_gene: TRBJ2-7
v_gene: TRBV5-6
d_gene: TRBD1
CDR3aa: CASSLPYRGSSYEQYF
CDR3nt: TGTGCCAGCAGCTTGCCGTACAGGGGTAGCTCCTACGAGCAGTACTTC

abundance: -
j_gene: TRBJ2-7
v_gene: TRBV2
d_gene: -
CDR3aa: CASRRGYEQYF
CDR3nt: TGTGCCAGCAGGAGAGGTTACGAGCAGTACTTC

abundance: -
j_gene: TRBJ1-5
v_gene: TRBV6-5
d_gene: -
CDR3aa: CASSYTSPGEGQPQHF
CDR3nt: TGTGCCAGCAGTTACACCAGCCCAGGGGAGGGTCAGCCCCAGCATTTT

abundance: -
j_gene: TRBJ1-4
v_gene: TRBV7-2
d_gene: -
CDR3aa: CASSSTARATNEKLFF
CDR3nt: TGTGCCAGCAGCTCGACAGCTAGAGCAACTAATGAAAAACTGTTTTTT

abundance: -
j_gene: TRBJ2-7
v_gene: TRBV14
d_gene: -
CDR3aa: CASSQVVHEQYF
CDR3nt: TGTGCCAGCAGCCAAGTGGTCCACGAGCAGTACTTC

abundance: -
j_gene: TRBJ2-3
v_gene: TRBV30
d_gene: -
CDR3aa: CAWSVLVQADTQYF
CDR3nt: TGTGCCTGGAGTGTACTGGTGCAGGCAGATACGCAGTATTTT

abundance: once
j_gene: TRBJ2-2
v_gene: TRBV5-1
d_gene: TRBD1
CDR3aa: CASSLGGQRTGELFF
CDR3nt: TGCGCCAGCAGCCTAGGGGGCCAACGGACCGGGGAGCTGTTTTTT

abundance: -
j_gene: TRBJ2-5
v_gene: TRBV7-9
d_gene: TRBD1
CDR3aa: CASSLGQFVETQYF
CDR3nt: TGTGCCAGCAGCCTGGGACAGTTCGTGGAGACCCAGTACTTC

abundance: -
j_gene: TRBJ1-4
v_gene: TRBV10-1
d_gene: -
CDR3aa: CASSEGDATNEKLFF
CDR3nt: TGCGCCAGCAGTGAGGGTGATGCAACTAATGAAAAACTGTTTTTT

abundance: -
j_gene: TRBJ2-3
v_gene: TRBV19
d_gene: -
CDR3aa: CASQQGKTQYF
CDR3nt: TGTGCCAGTCAACAGGGTAAGACGCAGTATTTT

abundance: -
j_gene: TRBJ2-5
v_gene: TRBV4-1
d_gene: -
CDR3aa: CASSQDHETQYF
CDR3nt: TGCGCCAGCAGCCAAGATCATGAGACCCAGTACTTC

abundance: -
j_gene: TRBJ1-3
v_gene: TRBV7-6
d_gene: -
CDR3aa: CASSLSGTPDSGNTIYF
CDR3nt: TGTGCCAGCAGCCTATCCGGGACTCCCGACTCTGGAAACACCATATATTTT

abundance: -
j_gene: TRBJ2-7
v_gene: TRBV27
d_gene: -
CDR3aa: CASSLRGVYEQYF
CDR3nt: TGTGCCAGCAGTCTAAGGGGGGTCTACGAGCAGTACTTC

abundance: -
j_gene: TRBJ1-2
v_gene: TRBV28
d_gene: -
CDR3aa: CASSSPGQNPHYGYTF
CDR3nt: TGTGCCAGCAGTTCCCCGGGACAAAACCCCCACTATGGCTACACCTTC

abundance: -
j_gene: TRBJ1-5
v_gene: TRBV30
d_gene: TRBD1
CDR3aa: CAWSASQGAGQPQHF
CDR3nt: TGTGCCTGGAGTGCCTCCCAGGGGGCTGGGCAGCCCCAGCATTTT

abundance: -
j_gene: TRBJ2-6
v_gene: TRBV5-4
d_gene: TRBD1
CDR3aa: CASSPGTVEANVLTF
CDR3nt: TGTGCCAGCAGCCCTGGGACAGTGGAGGCCAACGTCCTGACTTTC

abundance: -
j_gene: TRBJ2-7
v_gene: TRBV4-2
d_gene: TRBD1
CDR3aa: CASRKTGTVEQYF
CDR3nt: TGTGCCAGCAGGAAAACCGGGACAGTCGAGCAGTACTTC

abundance: -
j_gene: TRBJ2-4
v_gene: TRBV5-4
d_gene: -
CDR3aa: CASTADGAKNIQYF
CDR3nt: TGTGCCAGCACCGCCGACGGAGCCAAAAACATTCAGTACTTC

abundance: -
j_gene: TRBJ2-5
v_gene: TRBV5-4
d_gene: -
CDR3aa: CASSLLGLTYQETQYF
CDR3nt: TGTGCCAGCAGCTTGTTGGGACTGACGTACCAAGAGACCCAGTACTTC

abundance: -
j_gene: TRBJ2-7
v_gene: TRBV21-1
d_gene: -
CDR3aa: CASRRLAGASSYEQYF
CDR3nt: TGTGCCAGCAGGAGACTAGCGGGAGCCAGCTCCTACGAGCAGTACTTC

abundance: -
j_gene: TRBJ1-5
v_gene: TRBV19
d_gene: -
CDR3aa: CASTLDSRHSNQPQHF
CDR3nt: TGTGCCAGTACCCTGGACAGCCGCCATAGCAATCAGCCCCAGCATTTT

abundance: -
j_gene: TRBJ2-7
v_gene: TRBV25-1
d_gene: -
CDR3aa: CASMVGPYEQYF
CDR3nt: TGTGCCAGCATGGTAGGGCCCTACGAGCAGTACTTC

abundance: once
j_gene: TRBJ2-7
v_gene: TRBV7-9
d_gene: TRBD2
CDR3aa: CASSPTGTSGYEQYF
CDR3nt: TGTGCCAGCAGCCCCACCGGGACTAGCGGGTACGAGCAGTACTTC

abundance: -
j_gene: TRBJ1-2
v_gene: TRBV7-2
d_gene: -
CDR3aa: CASSLPAFYGYTF
CDR3nt: TGTGCCAGCAGCTTACCAGCCTTCTATGGCTACACCTTC

abundance: -
j_gene: TRBJ2-3
v_gene: TRBV2
d_gene: -
CDR3aa: CASSEALSTDTQYF
CDR3nt: TGTGCCAGCAGTGAGGCCCTAAGCACAGATACGCAGTATTTT

abundance: -
j_gene: TRBJ2-1
v_gene: TRBV7-9
d_gene: TRBD2
CDR3aa: CASSPSHLTSGVYNEQFF
CDR3nt: TGTGCCAGCAGCCCGAGTCATTTGACTAGCGGAGTCTACAATGAGCAGTTCTTC

abundance: -
j_gene: TRBJ2-1
v_gene: TRBV5-1
d_gene: TRBD1
CDR3aa: CASSLGGTGSYNEQFF
CDR3nt: TGCGCCAGCAGCTTGGGTGGGACAGGGTCCTACAATGAGCAGTTCTTC

abundance: -
j_gene: TRBJ1-6
v_gene: TRBV11-2
d_gene: -
CDR3aa: CASSLGLPLHF
CDR3nt: TGTGCCAGCAGCTTAGGGTTACCCCTCCACTTT

abundance: -
j_gene: TRBJ1-2
v_gene: TRBV7-6
d_gene: -
CDR3aa: CASSPMTGGGGYTF
CDR3nt: TGTGCCAGCAGCCCGATGACAGGAGGAGGTGGCTACACCTTC

abundance: -
j_gene: TRBJ1-2
v_gene: TRBV9
d_gene: -
CDR3aa: CASSVGLLQGPGYTF
CDR3nt: TGTGCCAGCAGCGTAGGGCTTCTACAGGGTCCTGGCTACACCTTC

abundance: -
j_gene: TRBJ2-5
v_gene: TRBV6-4
d_gene: TRBD2
CDR3aa: CASSDPWGLAGRETQYF
CDR3nt: TGTGCCAGCAGTGACCCGTGGGGACTAGCGGGGAGGGAGACCCAGTACTTC

abundance: -
j_gene: TRBJ2-7
v_gene: TRBV5-1
d_gene: -
CDR3aa: CASSLAGRDTEEQYF
CDR3nt: TGCGCCAGCAGCTTGGCCGGGCGGGATACGGAGGAGCAGTACTTC

abundance: -
j_gene: TRBJ2-5
v_gene: TRBV5-1
d_gene: TRBD2
CDR3aa: CASSFGTSGFQETQYF
CDR3nt: TGCGCCAGCAGCTTCGGGACTAGCGGGTTCCAAGAGACCCAGTACTTC

abundance: -
j_gene: TRBJ2-3
v_gene: TRBV5-5
d_gene: TRBD1
CDR3aa: CASSLPLTGLADTQYF
CDR3nt: TGTGCCAGCAGCTTGCCCCTGACAGGGCTCGCAGATACGCAGTATTTT

abundance: -
j_gene: TRBJ1-2
v_gene: TRBV28
d_gene: -
CDR3aa: CASSSRIYGYTF
CDR3nt: TGTGCCAGCAGTTCCCGTATCTATGGCTACACCTTC

abundance: -
j_gene: TRBJ2-6
v_gene: TRBV30
d_gene: TRBD1
CDR3aa: CAWIQQGAGANVLTF
CDR3nt: TGTGCCTGGATCCAGCAGGGGGCCGGGGCCAACGTCCTGACTTTC

abundance: -
j_gene: TRBJ2-1
v_gene: TRBV11-2
d_gene: -
CDR3aa: CASRANGMFNEQFF
CDR3nt: TGTGCCAGCAGAGCTAACGGGATGTTTAATGAGCAGTTCTTC

abundance: -
j_gene: TRBJ2-7
v_gene: TRBV5-1
d_gene: -
CDR3aa: CASSVGQGISYEQYF
CDR3nt: TGCGCCAGCAGCGTGGGACAAGGCATCTCCTACGAGCAGTACTTC

abundance: -
j_gene: TRBJ1-5
v_gene: TRBV9
d_gene: -
CDR3aa: CASSVGENQPQHF
CDR3nt: TGTGCCAGCAGCGTTGGTGAAAATCAGCCCCAGCATTTT

abundance: -
j_gene: TRBJ2-2
v_gene: TRBV2
d_gene: TRBD1
CDR3aa: CASRRDRPNTGELFF
CDR3nt: TGTGCCAGCAGAAGGGACAGACCGAACACCGGGGAGCTGTTTTTT

abundance: -
j_gene: TRBJ2-2
v_gene: TRBV19
d_gene: -
CDR3aa: CASSGQTNTGELFF
CDR3nt: TGTGCCAGTAGCGGACAGACGAACACCGGGGAGCTGTTTTTT

abundance: -
j_gene: TRBJ2-1
v_gene: TRBV4-1
d_gene: -
CDR3aa: CASSQVGRADEQFF
CDR3nt: TGCGCCAGCAGCCAAGTCGGCAGGGCAGATGAGCAGTTCTTC

abundance: -
j_gene: TRBJ2-3
v_gene: TRBV11-3
d_gene: -
CDR3aa: CASSLGLSTDTQYF
CDR3nt: TGTGCCAGCAGCTTGGGACTGAGCACAGATACGCAGTATTTT